A selection of T cell receptor beta chains follows, all from one sample in a study of T cells after yellow fever vaccination. TCRdb re-derived calls from the 5' RACE reads in MiXCR, one entry per CDR3 protein. Of more than 65,000 distinct CDR3 sequences in the sample, 5% to 6.5% were seen once. The specimen was CD4+ T cells sorted from PBMCs, collected roughly 14 days after the first yellow fever vaccination. These receptors were obtained from a man between 18 and 35 years old who received the YFV17D yellow fever vaccine. CDR3s include the opening cysteine and the closing phenylalanine or tryptophan. The D gene is left open where the match is weak. A row's size may be missing; if present it is once, few, many or a size class.

size: many; length: 15; V: TRBV5-5; J: TRBJ1-1; D: TRBD1; CDR3: CASSSTGTGNTEAFF; DNA: TGTGCCAGCAGCTCCACCGGGACAGGGAACACTGAAGCTTTCTTT
size: many; length: 14; V: TRBV5-4; J: TRBJ2-3; D: NA; CDR3: CASSLAVARDTQYF; DNA: TGTGCCAGCAGCTTGGCGGTAGCGCGGGATACGCAGTATTTT
size: many; length: 13; V: TRBV5-1; J: TRBJ2-3; D: NA; CDR3: CASSGEGADTQYF; DNA: TGCGCCAGCAGCGGCGAGGGGGCAGATACGCAGTATTTT
size: NA; length: 11; V: TRBV20-1; J: TRBJ2-1; D: NA; CDR3: CSAPDGAEQFF; DNA: TGCAGTGCTCCAGATGGGGCCGAGCAGTTCTTC
size: many; length: 14; V: TRBV20-1; J: TRBJ1-5; D: NA; CDR3: CSATRGRPNQPQHF; DNA: TGCAGTGCTACGAGGGGACGGCCCAATCAGCCCCAGCATTTT
size: many; length: 14; V: TRBV20-1; J: TRBJ1-1; D: NA; CDR3: CSGRDGGQWTEAFF; DNA: TGCAGTGGCAGGGACGGCGGCCAATGGACTGAAGCTTTCTTT
size: many; length: 13; V: TRBV5-1; J: TRBJ2-5; D: NA; CDR3: CASSFLGLETQYF; DNA: TGCGCCAGCAGTTTTTTGGGCCTAGAGACCCAGTACTTC
size: many; length: 13; V: TRBV12-3/TRBV12-4; J: TRBJ2-5; D: NA; CDR3: CASSSAGYGTQYF; DNA: TGTGCCAGCAGTTCTGCCGGGTATGGGACCCAGTACTTC
size: NA; length: 15; V: TRBV4-1; J: TRBJ2-7; D: TRBD2; CDR3: CASSQGAGVSYEQYF; DNA: TGCGCCAGCAGCCAAGGAGCGGGGGTCTCCTACGAGCAGTACTTC
size: many; length: 15; V: TRBV29-1; J: TRBJ2-3; D: NA; CDR3: CSVARESSYSDTQYF; DNA: TGCAGCGTTGCCAGGGAGAGCAGCTATTCAGATACGCAGTATTTT
size: many; length: 14; V: TRBV5-1; J: TRBJ2-3; D: NA; CDR3: CASSQGRGTDTQYF; DNA: TGCGCCAGCAGCCAGGGGCGCGGGACAGATACGCAGTATTTT
size: many; length: 13; V: TRBV12-3/TRBV12-4; J: TRBJ2-5; D: NA; CDR3: CASTSSAKETQYF; DNA: TGTGCGAGCACGTCTAGCGCGAAAGAGACCCAGTACTTC
size: many; length: 13; V: TRBV7-8; J: TRBJ2-5; D: NA; CDR3: CASFKGLQETQYF; DNA: TGTGCCAGCTTTAAAGGTCTGCAAGAGACCCAGTACTTC
size: many; length: 11; V: TRBV11-1; J: TRBJ1-6; D: NA; CDR3: CASSRNSPLHF; DNA: TGTGCCAGCAGCCGCAACTCACCCCTCCACTTT
size: many; length: 14; V: TRBV5-1; J: TRBJ1-1; D: NA; CDR3: CASSRGLAITEAFF; DNA: TGCGCCAGCAGCAGAGGACTTGCGATCACTGAAGCTTTCTTT
size: many; length: 16; V: TRBV6-2/TRBV6-3; J: TRBJ2-5; D: NA; CDR3: CASSYSLSRAAETQYF; DNA: TGTGCCAGCAGTTACTCGCTCTCCAGGGCCGCAGAGACCCAGTACTTC
size: many; length: 16; V: TRBV3-1; J: TRBJ1-6; D: NA; CDR3: CASSQDSGHYNSPLHF; DNA: TGTGCCAGCAGCCAAGATAGCGGACACTATAATTCACCCCTCCACTTT
size: many; length: 15; V: TRBV2; J: TRBJ2-3; D: TRBD1; CDR3: CASSPQGQAADTQYF; DNA: TGTGCCAGCAGCCCGCAGGGACAGGCCGCAGATACGCAGTATTTT
size: many; length: 14; V: TRBV20-1; J: TRBJ2-1; D: NA; CDR3: CSAGRAAGYNEQFF; DNA: TGCAGTGCTGGGCGAGCGGCGGGTTACAATGAGCAGTTCTTC
size: many; length: 15; V: TRBV4-2; J: TRBJ2-1; D: NA; CDR3: CASSQEGGQLNEQFF; DNA: TGTGCCAGCAGCCAAGAGGGGGGACAGCTAAATGAGCAGTTCTTC
size: many; length: 15; V: TRBV5-1; J: TRBJ2-7; D: NA; CDR3: CASSLGDANFYEQYF; DNA: TGCGCCAGCAGCTTGGGGGACGCCAACTTCTACGAGCAGTACTTC
size: many; length: 12; V: TRBV6-2/TRBV6-3; J: TRBJ2-5; D: NA; CDR3: CASSPTEETQYF; DNA: TGTGCCAGCAGTCCAACGGAAGAGACCCAGTACTTC
size: many; length: 14; V: TRBV2; J: TRBJ2-1; D: TRBD2; CDR3: CASSLAGGPDEQFF; DNA: TGTGCCAGCAGCCTAGCGGGGGGGCCCGATGAGCAGTTCTTC
size: many; length: 14; V: TRBV12-3/TRBV12-4; J: TRBJ2-3; D: TRBD2; CDR3: CASSFNSGGDTQYF; DNA: TGTGCCAGCAGTTTTAATAGCGGGGGAGATACGCAGTATTTT
size: many; length: 15; V: TRBV7-2; J: TRBJ2-5; D: NA; CDR3: CASSPTRRTPETQYF; DNA: TGTGCCAGCAGCCCTACACGGAGGACGCCGGAGACCCAGTACTTC
size: many; length: 15; V: TRBV12-3/TRBV12-4; J: TRBJ1-2; D: NA; CDR3: CASSLQTGRREGYTF; DNA: TGTGCCAGCAGCCTGCAAACGGGGCGGAGAGAGGGCTACACCTTC
size: many; length: 11; V: TRBV30; J: TRBJ1-2; D: NA; CDR3: CAWALGAGYTF; DNA: TGTGCCTGGGCCTTGGGGGCTGGCTACACCTTC
size: many; length: 13; V: TRBV7-2; J: TRBJ2-3; D: NA; CDR3: CASSSRHVSRQYF; DNA: TGTGCCAGCAGCTCTCGACATGTGTCAAGACAGTATTTT
size: many; length: 14; V: TRBV5-1; J: TRBJ2-3; D: NA; CDR3: CASSRDKDTDTQYF; DNA: TGCGCCAGCAGCCGGGACAAAGACACAGATACGCAGTATTTT
size: many; length: 13; V: TRBV7-9; J: TRBJ1-1; D: NA; CDR3: CASSPVVNTEAFF; DNA: TGTGCCAGCAGTCCCGTAGTGAACACTGAAGCTTTCTTT
size: many; length: 12; V: TRBV12-3/TRBV12-4; J: TRBJ1-1; D: NA; CDR3: CASSFGEGLAFF; DNA: TGTGCCAGCAGTTTTGGCGAAGGTTTAGCTTTCTTT
size: many; length: 13; V: TRBV7-2; J: TRBJ1-2; D: TRBD1; CDR3: CASSAGQVYGYTF; DNA: TGTGCCAGCAGCGCGGGACAGGTATATGGCTACACCTTC
size: many; length: 16; V: TRBV7-9; J: TRBJ2-5; D: TRBD2; CDR3: CASSLTPSGNQETQYF; DNA: TGTGCCAGCAGCTTAACGCCTAGCGGGAACCAAGAGACCCAGTACTTC
size: many; length: 13; V: TRBV20-1; J: TRBJ2-3; D: TRBD1; CDR3: CSAGQFSTDTQYF; DNA: TGCAGTGCGGGACAGTTCTCCACAGATACGCAGTATTTT
size: NA; length: 15; V: TRBV5-6; J: TRBJ1-2; D: NA; CDR3: CASSWEGPTVYGYTF; DNA: TGTGCCAGCAGCTGGGAAGGACCGACCGTCTATGGCTACACCTTC
size: few; length: 14; V: TRBV5-4; J: TRBJ2-1; D: TRBD1; CDR3: CATEPGQGYNEQFF; DNA: TGTGCCACTGAACCGGGACAGGGCTACAATGAGCAGTTCTTC
size: many; length: 14; V: TRBV5-1; J: TRBJ2-5; D: NA; CDR3: CASRARQEQETQYF; DNA: TGCGCCAGCAGAGCGAGACAGGAGCAAGAGACCCAGTACTTC